A selection of T cell receptor beta chains follows, all from one sample in a study of CD8 T cells in Susac syndrome. MiXCR, run by TCRdb on the immunoSEQ multiplex PCR reads, gives a single entry per CDR3 protein. The table has about 200,000 distinct CDR3 sequences, about 94% seen once. The sequencing sample was made of CD4+ T cells from PBMCs. The receptors shown here come from a human donor in good health. CDR3s include the opening cysteine and the closing phenylalanine or tryptophan. D genes are given only for firm matches. A clone size is listed for some rows: how often the clone was seen (once, few, many), or a class if it is expanded.

>.|TRBJ1-2|.|TRBV19
CASRNRDLGGYTF
TGTGCCAGTAGGAACCGGGACCTCGGTGGCTACACCTTC
>.|TRBJ2-5|.|TRBV7-2
CASSLVTAQETQYF
TGTGCCAGCAGCTTGGTGACAGCCCAAGAGACCCAGTACTTC
>.|TRBJ2-5|.|TRBV3-1
CASSLRMGETQYF
TGTGCCAGCAGCCTGAGGATGGGAGAGACCCAGTACTTC
>TRBD1|TRBJ2-6|.|TRBV20-1
CSARQGAGDGANVLTF
TGCAGTGCTAGGCAGGGGGCCGGAGATGGGGCCAACGTCCTGACTTTC
>.|TRBJ1-1|.|TRBV10-3
CAISPGNTEAFF
TGTGCCATCAGTCCGGGCAACACTGAAGCTTTCTTT
>.|TRBJ2-5|.|TRBV6-5
CASSYGAAKQETQYF
TGTGCCAGCAGTTACGGGGCAGCAAAACAAGAGACCCAGTACTTC
>.|TRBJ1-1|.|TRBV29-1
CSVEDRRNTEAFF
TGCAGCGTTGAAGATCGAAGGAACACTGAAGCTTTCTTT
>.|TRBJ2-5|.|TRBV5-4
CASSLDYFNQYF
TGTGCCAGCAGCTTGGACTATTTCAACCAGTACTTC
>.|TRBJ1-1|.|TRBV5-1
CASSDDGPGNTEAFF
TGCGCCAGCAGCGACGACGGACCCGGGAACACTGAAGCTTTCTTT
>.|TRBJ1-5|.|TRBV7-2
CASSVDRPNQPQHF
TGTGCCAGCAGCGTCGACAGACCCAATCAGCCCCAGCATTTT
>.|TRBJ2-5|.|TRBV6-1
CASQRGGPETQYF
TGTGCCTCCCAGAGGGGCGGGCCGGAGACCCAGTACTTC
>.|TRBJ2-6|.|TRBV6-1
CATRWSTSSGANVLTF
TGTGCCACCCGGTGGTCAACGAGCTCTGGGGCCAACGTCCTGACTTTC
>.|TRBJ2-4|.|TRBV12-3/TRBV12-4
CASSFTGKDIQYF
TGTGCCAGCAGTTTCACAGGGAAGGACATTCAGTACTTC
>.|TRBJ2-4|.|TRBV11-2
CASSYPRGKQYF
TGTGCCAGCAGCTACCCGAGGGGGAAACAGTACTTC
>TRBD1|TRBJ1-2|once|TRBV12-3/TRBV12-4
CASSRDRGGGYTF
TGTGCCAGCAGTCGGGACAGGGGAGGGGGCTACACCTTC
>.|TRBJ1-1|.|TRBV14
CASSPLFSPEAFF
TGTGCCAGCAGCCCTCTTTTTTCGCCTGAAGCTTTCTTT
>TRBD1|TRBJ1-5|.|TRBV19
CASRRTGGNQPQHF
TGTGCCAGTAGGAGGACAGGGGGCAATCAGCCCCAGCATTTT
>.|TRBJ2-6|once|TRBV7-8
CASSLGAAGGANVLTF
TGTGCCAGCAGCTTAGGAGCAGCTGGAGGGGCCAACGTCCTGACTTTC
>.|TRBJ1-6|.|TRBV7-2
CASSLEASGSGSPLHF
TGTGCCAGCAGCTTAGAAGCGTCAGGCTCTGGATCACCCCTCCACTTT
>.|TRBJ1-1|.|TRBV29-1
CSVAPGSFNTEAFF
TGCAGCGTTGCCCCTGGGTCGTTTAACACTGAAGCTTTCTTT
>.|TRBJ1-2|.|TRBV18
CASSPLGDNYGYTF
TGTGCCAGCTCTCCGCTAGGGGATAACTATGGCTACACCTTC
>.|TRBJ2-1|.|TRBV3-1
CASSNEGGEQFF
TGTGCCAGCAGCAACGAAGGGGGTGAGCAGTTCTTC
>TRBD1|TRBJ2-2|.|TRBV5-1
CASSLDRADTGELFF
TGCGCCAGCAGCCTGGACAGGGCGGACACCGGGGAGCTGTTTTTT
>.|TRBJ1-1|.|TRBV6-2/TRBV6-3
CASSSPPRGDTEAFF
TGTGCCAGCAGTAGTCCCCCCAGGGGCGACACTGAAGCTTTCTTT
>.|TRBJ1-6|.|TRBV9
CASSVDNSPLHF
TGTGCCAGCAGCGTTGACAATTCACCCCTCCACTTT
>.|TRBJ2-4|.|TRBV28
CASSFSPRVQNIQYF
TGTGCCAGCAGTTTTTCTCCGAGGGTTCAAAACATTCAGTACTTC
>TRBD1|TRBJ2-5|.|TRBV29-1
CSVTGAGETQYF
TGCAGCGTAACAGGGGCGGGAGAGACCCAGTACTTC
>TRBD2|TRBJ2-5|.|TRBV7-2
CASSPLTGGYQETQYF
TGTGCCAGCAGCCCCCTGACGGGGGGGTACCAAGAGACCCAGTACTTC
>TRBD1|TRBJ1-1|.|TRBV27
CASSPLSTGAVTEAFF
TGTGCCAGCAGTCCACTGAGCACAGGGGCTGTCACTGAAGCTTTCTTT
>.|TRBJ2-6|few|TRBV5-1
CASSHTTATPFSGANVLTF
TGCGCCAGCAGCCACACGACCGCTACACCCTTCTCTGGGGCCAACGTCCTGACTTTC
>TRBD2|TRBJ2-7|.|TRBV28
CASSPSSGASSEQYF
TGTGCCAGCAGTCCCTCTAGCGGGGCGTCTAGTGAGCAGTACTTC
>.|TRBJ2-2|.|TRBV7-6
CASSLAVQTGELFF
TGTGCCAGCAGCTTGGCCGTACAGACCGGGGAGCTGTTTTTT
>.|TRBJ1-3|.|TRBV6-1
CASSERQGSGNTIYF
TGTGCCAGCAGTGAGAGGCAGGGGTCTGGAAACACCATATATTTT
>.|TRBJ2-7|.|TRBV7-2
CASSLGVHPGVYEQYF
TGTGCCAGCAGCTTAGGGGTCCACCCAGGGGTTTACGAGCAGTACTTC
>.|TRBJ1-4|.|TRBV5-1
CASSGVDEKLFF
TGCGCCAGCAGCGGTGTTGATGAAAAACTGTTTTTT
>.|TRBJ2-2|.|TRBV29-1
CSVEGTPNTGELFF
TGCAGCGTTGAAGGGACACCGAACACCGGGGAGCTGTTTTTT
>.|TRBJ1-2|.|TRBV20-1
CSARRAVYGYTF
TGCAGTGCTAGACGGGCGGTCTATGGCTACACCTTC
>.|TRBJ1-1|.|TRBV19
CASKSPENTEAFF
TGTGCCAGTAAGTCCCCGGAGAACACTGAAGCTTTCTTT
>.|TRBJ2-3|.|TRBV7-2
CASSANLADTQYF
TGTGCCAGCAGCGCAAATTTAGCAGATACGCAGTATTTT
>.|TRBJ1-4|.|TRBV7-2
CASSLDRQKLFF
TGTGCCAGCAGCTTAGATCGCCAAAAACTGTTTTTT
>.|TRBJ2-2|.|TRBV29-1
CSVAGRANTGELFF
TGCAGCGTTGCTGGCAGGGCGAACACCGGGGAGCTGTTTTTT
>.|TRBJ2-2|.|TRBV3-1
CASSQDRKGRERAGELFF
TGTGCCAGCAGCCAAGATCGGAAAGGCAGGGAGAGGGCCGGGGAGCTGTTTTTT
>.|TRBJ1-5|.|TRBV19
CASITTGTGSNQPQHF
TGTGCCAGTATTACTACAGGGACGGGGAGCAATCAGCCCCAGCATTTT